This T cell receptor beta chain originates from a study of shared clonotypes between healthy human individuals (TCRdb year 2020). Concerning the study at large: A couple of women and a few men aged 18 to 49 years were included in the cohort. Per donor, three plates each were used for CD4 naive and CD4 memory, two for CD8 naive, and one for CD8 memory. To estimate repertoire size and how much clonotype sharing occurs between individuals, the study deeply sequenced the blood TCR repertoires of several healthy adults. To increase sequencing depth and limit assay-specific biases, different laboratories used diverse techniques to prepare libraries and sequence TCR repertoires. Each donor's leukapheresis produced roughly between roughly 0.94 and 9.5 billion PBMCs.

The CDR3 spans 13 residues, from the cysteine through the phenylalanine. Only CDR3 DNA is held: 39 bases, read in frame from base 1. Relative to germline, V is missing 4 bases and J is missing 7 bases, with 5 bases of the junction outside any gene match. CDR1 is given as SGDLS and CDR2 as YYNGEE, both from the germline V gene. The donors were healthy, HIV-negative adults who had no recently reported acute infections or vaccinations. All donors were Caucasian adults living in Nashville, Tennessee, USA. CD4+ T cells were enriched by magnetic negative selection; naive cells were then positively selected on CD45RA, and the negative fraction formed the memory subset. After blood collection by leukapheresis, PBMCs were isolated using Ficoll-Histopaque density gradient centrifugation and then cryopreserved in the vapor phase of liquid nitrogen. Analytical flow cytometry was used to check the purity and quantity of each magnetically sorted T cell population. Genomic DNA was isolated from every sorted fraction and measured by UV absorbance on a Nanodrop 2000c.

Here is what the overall study found, with its caveats: Sampling was restricted to blood, and TCR repertoires in tissue are likely to differ from TCR repertoires in blood. Even with the large sequencing depth, rarefaction of the sorted-subset datasets indicated that sequencing was incomplete. Larger estimated clonotype richness was generally found for naive subsets than for memory subsets. Pairwise subsampling led to the expectation that sequencing depth would affect the degree of clonotype sharing among donors. Across four donors, around 5.4% of naive CD4, roughly 3.5% of naive CD8, around 2.5% of memory CD4, and under 0.45% of memory CD8 clonotypes were shared. The genetic and exposure-history diversity represented was limited by the small number of donors. Clonotypes shared by all four sorted-subset donors showed higher generation probabilities than non-shared clonotypes.

Using the deep immunoSEQ assay, TCR CDR3 regions were amplified from genomic DNA by multiplex PCR. For each cell subset, the extracted genomic DNA was distributed evenly across all wells of several immunoSEQ 96-well plates, and each plate served as one replicate. For sorted subsets, about 200 ng genomic DNA, equal to 30,000 or so T cell genomes, was loaded into each replicate PCR. Purified libraries were quantified with a Qubit 3.0 fluorometer, sized on a Bioanalyzer 2100, and re-quantified with the KAPA Library Quantification kit. A separate single-read 150-cycle Illumina NextSeq 550 flow cell was used to sequence each immunoSEQ 96-well plate. The paper's processing steps were these. Because the immunoSEQ output held only junctional sequences and lacked quality scores, the filtering could not match the filtering applied to full-length reads. To assign V/J genes and CDR3, sequences were annotated against IMGT germline references using PyIR, a Python wrapper for IgBLAST v1.9. Reads were filtered out if the reads had weak V/J assignments (E-value above 1e-6), no CDR3, stop codons, out-of-frame junctions, or ambiguous translated residues. V3J clonotypes were defined as sequences sharing an identical inferred V gene, J gene, and CDR3 amino acid sequence. To compute the percentage overlap between repertoires, the number of shared unique clonotypes was divided by the size of the smaller repertoire. RTK rarefaction, the Chao1 estimator, and Recon v2.1 estimates of unobserved clonotypes were used to assess repertoire richness. For all TCRbeta clonotypes obtained by the gDNA method from several donors, generation probabilities were computed with OLGA. What TCRdb holds here is the immuneACCESS table cut down to in-frame rearrangements. Part of the clones is not present; checked against another copy, under half of the missing clones reflect an unresolved V gene, and the others are unexplained. That table gives V, J and clone size, and the DNA gave D and trimming. Across this sample there are over 700,000 clones, with approximately 72% seen only once. The top ten clones comprise approximately 1.7% of the sample.

Only a few counts were recorded for this clone. Its specific antigen is unknown. The input lacks base qualities; no much larger clone sits a single base away. In this chain, TRBV9 is recombined with TRBJ2-3; TRBD2 matches 8 bases in the middle. The sample taken for sequencing was memory CD4+ T cells sorted from blood. Reading the label with the study, this specimen's cell subset or site is: CD45RA-negative fraction. The receptor was derived from a young woman in good health. The nucleotide sequence reads TGTGCCAGCAGCCCGGGGGGGAGAAATACGCAGTATTTT. This encodes CASSPGGRNTQYF.